The rows below give T cell receptor beta chains drawn from one sample of a study of OX40 agonist ivuxolimab in advanced cancers. TCRdb's table, derived via immunoSEQ multiplex PCR, lists solely in-frame clones and lacks some. The sample lists tens of thousands of clones, roughly 89% occurring once. Sequenced material: CD4+ or CD8+ T cells sorted from blood, taken in a trial of the OX40 agonist ivuxolimab. These TCRs come from an adult with an advanced solid tumor such as melanoma, head and neck, liver or kidney cancer. Each CDR3 is given with its conserved first and last residue.

>15|TRBV7-9|TRBJ2-2
CASSRRTGNTGELFF
>14|TRBV29-1|TRBJ2-1
CSIAGPYSYNEQFF
>12|TRBV30|TRBJ1-1
CAWEGGNTEAFF
>15|TRBV6-6|TRBJ2-1
CASSYQAGSYNEQFF
>19|TRBV4-3|TRBJ2-3
CASSQGPVAGSSSTDTQYF
>15|TRBV7-2|TRBJ1-5
CASSSLTGSNQPQHF
>12|TRBV2|TRBJ1-1
CASTPVQGEVFF
>14|TRBV7-9|TRBJ2-1
CASSLVGDHNEQFF
>19|TRBV7-2|TRBJ2-7
CASSLRGRGLENSLYEQYF
>16|TRBV7-3|TRBJ2-2
CASSLPGQGSTGELFF
>15|TRBV15|TRBJ2-2
CATSRDLGDTGELFF
>14|TRBV30|TRBJ1-1
CAWSSAGAFAEAFF
>17|TRBV27|TRBJ2-3
CATSSIAGGTNTDTQYF
>13|TRBV7-9|TRBJ2-6
CASTQAGANVLTF
>17|TRBV12-1|TRBJ1-3
CASSRDGQRSSGNTIYF
>15|TRBV28|TRBJ2-7
CASSPPGAENDEQYF
>15|TRBV30|TRBJ2-1
CAWNSFWGGNNEQFF
>16|TRBV5-6|TRBJ1-1
CASSLEQGIRNTEAFF
>13|TRBV30|TRBJ1-5
CAWSSGRAGPQHF
>15|TRBV9|TRBJ1-5
CASSVSGASNQPQHF
>15|TRBV19|TRBJ1-4
CASSHSGTENEKLFF
>14|TRBV9|TRBJ2-7
CASSVRQASYEQYF
>13|TRBV10-3|TRBJ2-3
CAIRGLAPDTQYF
>15|TRBV7-2|TRBJ1-5
CASSLEEGENQPQHF
>13|TRBV28|TRBJ1-2
CASRDILHYGYTF
>16|TRBV19|TRBJ1-4
CASSFRTEAFNEKLFF
>15|TRBV4-3|TRBJ2-2
CASRSGRANTGELFF
>13|TRBV30|TRBJ1-2
CAWSERTVYGYTF
>12|TRBV28|TRBJ2-3
CASRVGLDTQYF
>14|TRBV7-3|TRBJ2-1
CASSLGLASNEQFF
>18|TRBV7-2|TRBJ2-7
CASSLDVVMGRVPKEQYF
>12|TRBV28|TRBJ2-7
CASRASPYEQYF
>12|TRBV7-6|TRBJ2-1
CASSLDYNEQFF
>13|TRBV30|TRBJ1-2
CAWSVEANYGYTF
>17|TRBV14|TRBJ2-7
CASSQGLLVASSYEQYF
>12|TRBV19|TRBJ2-1
CASSHREGEQFF
>13|TRBV5-1|TRBJ2-1
CASSLGPLSGQFF
>15|TRBV9|TRBJ2-7
CASSVGLAGSYEQYF
>15|TRBV6-4|TRBJ1-2
CASSDGGGTNYGYTF
>11|TRBV28|TRBJ2-7
CASSVTGAQYF
>13|TRBV5-4|TRBJ1-1
CASSLEKNTEAFF
>17|TRBV19|TRBJ1-2
CASSIQEGPGNNYGYTF
>13|TRBV2|TRBJ1-1
CASRTGANTEAFF
>14|TRBV28|TRBJ2-7
CASSYMSGTHEQYF
>15|TRBV7-9|TRBJ2-3
CASSLLRQGVDTQYF
>15|TRBV28|TRBJ2-3
CASSDPGRSADTQYF
>15|TRBV6-5|TRBJ2-7
CASSYGQSFSYEQYF
>15|TRBV7-2|TRBJ2-2
CASRRPAGKGGELFF
>16|TRBV5-8|TRBJ2-3
CASSSPGVTSTDTQYF
>16|TRBV5-1|TRBJ2-1
CASSLEGLSGVNEQFF
>15|TRBV7-3|TRBJ2-2
CASSPTGTNTGELFF
>14|TRBV5-5|TRBJ2-7
CASSLSRSSYEQYF
>15|TRBV28|TRBJ2-1
CASSLPLGAGDEQFF
>11|TRBV6-5|TRBJ2-7
CASRRDYEQYF
>14|TRBV7-9|TRBJ1-3
CASSPRNSGNTIYF
>15|TRBV6-5|TRBJ2-2
CASSRDRDDTGELFF
>13|TRBV7-2|TRBJ1-1
CASSLGRAEKAFF
>14|TRBV19|TRBJ1-3
CATWRGLSGNTIYF